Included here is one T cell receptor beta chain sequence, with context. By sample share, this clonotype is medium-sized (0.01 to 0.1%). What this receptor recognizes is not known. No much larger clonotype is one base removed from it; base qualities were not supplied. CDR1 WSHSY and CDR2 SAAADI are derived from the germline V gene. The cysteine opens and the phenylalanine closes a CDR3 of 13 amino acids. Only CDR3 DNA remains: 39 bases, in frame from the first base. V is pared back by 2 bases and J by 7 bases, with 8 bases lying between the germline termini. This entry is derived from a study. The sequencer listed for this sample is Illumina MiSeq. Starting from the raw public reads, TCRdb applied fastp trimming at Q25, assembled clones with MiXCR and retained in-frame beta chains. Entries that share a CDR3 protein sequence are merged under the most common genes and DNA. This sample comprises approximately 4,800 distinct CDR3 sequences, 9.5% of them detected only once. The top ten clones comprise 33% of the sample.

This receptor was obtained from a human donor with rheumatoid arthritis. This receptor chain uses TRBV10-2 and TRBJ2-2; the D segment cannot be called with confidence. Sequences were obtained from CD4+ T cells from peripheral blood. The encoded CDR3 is CASSELIGGELFF. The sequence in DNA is TGCGCCAGCAGTGAGCTAATAGGCGGGGAGCTGTTTTTT.